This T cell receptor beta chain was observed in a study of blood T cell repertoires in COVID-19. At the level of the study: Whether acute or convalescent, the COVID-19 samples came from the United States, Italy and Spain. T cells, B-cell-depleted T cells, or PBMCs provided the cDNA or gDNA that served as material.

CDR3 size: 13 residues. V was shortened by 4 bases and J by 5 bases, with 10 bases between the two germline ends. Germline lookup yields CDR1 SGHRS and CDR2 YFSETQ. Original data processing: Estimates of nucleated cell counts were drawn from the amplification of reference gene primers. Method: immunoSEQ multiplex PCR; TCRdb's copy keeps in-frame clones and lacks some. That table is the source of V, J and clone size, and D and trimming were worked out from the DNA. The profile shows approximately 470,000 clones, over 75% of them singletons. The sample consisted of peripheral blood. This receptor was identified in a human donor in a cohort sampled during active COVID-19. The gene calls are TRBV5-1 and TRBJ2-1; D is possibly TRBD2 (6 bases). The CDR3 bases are TGCGCCAGCAGCAAAGGAGGGGACAATGAGCAGTTCTTC. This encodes CASSKGGDNEQFF.